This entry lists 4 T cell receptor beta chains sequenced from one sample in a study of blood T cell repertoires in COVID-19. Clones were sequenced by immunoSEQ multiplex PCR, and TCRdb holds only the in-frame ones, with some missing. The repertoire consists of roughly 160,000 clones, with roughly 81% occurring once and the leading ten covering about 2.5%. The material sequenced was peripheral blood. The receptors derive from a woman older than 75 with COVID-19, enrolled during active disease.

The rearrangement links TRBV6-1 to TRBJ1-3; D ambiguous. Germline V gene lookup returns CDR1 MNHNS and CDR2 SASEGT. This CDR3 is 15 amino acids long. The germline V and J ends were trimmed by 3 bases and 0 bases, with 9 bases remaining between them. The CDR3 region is CASSERVLSGNTIYF. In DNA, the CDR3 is TGTGCCAGCAGTGAGAGGGTACTCTCTGGAAACACCATATATTTT.

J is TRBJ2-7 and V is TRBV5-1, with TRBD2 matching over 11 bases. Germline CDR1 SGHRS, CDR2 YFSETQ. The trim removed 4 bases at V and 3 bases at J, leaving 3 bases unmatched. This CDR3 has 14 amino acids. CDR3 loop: CASSGGLAGYEQYF. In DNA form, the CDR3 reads TGCGCCAGCAGCGGAGGACTAGCGGGCTACGAGCAGTACTTC.

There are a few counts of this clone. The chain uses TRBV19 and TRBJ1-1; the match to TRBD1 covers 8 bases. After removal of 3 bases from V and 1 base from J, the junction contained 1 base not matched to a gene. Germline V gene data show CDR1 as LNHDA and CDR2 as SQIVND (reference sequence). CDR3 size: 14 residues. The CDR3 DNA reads TGTGCCAGTAGTATTCAGGGGGCGAACACTGAAGCTTTCTTT. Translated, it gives CASSIQGANTEAFF. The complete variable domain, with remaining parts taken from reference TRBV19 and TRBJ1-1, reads DGGITQSPKYLFRKEGQNVTLSCEQNLNHDAMYWYRQDPGQGLRLIYYSQIVNDFQKGDIAEGYSVSREKKESFPLTVTSAQKNPTAFYLCASSIQGANTEAFFGQGTRLTVV.

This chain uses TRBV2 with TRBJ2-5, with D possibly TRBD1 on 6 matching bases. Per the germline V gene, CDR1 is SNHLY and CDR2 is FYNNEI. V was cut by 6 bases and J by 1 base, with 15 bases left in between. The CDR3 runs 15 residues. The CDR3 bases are TGTGCCAGCAGCGATCGGGACAACATCCAAGAGACCCAGTACTTC. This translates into CASSDRDNIQETQYF.